Described below is a single TCR beta chain sequence and its context. Its target is not known. As for treatment: roughly 11-day PBMC culture with coronavirus spike peptide pools or control peptides (ViraFEST assay). This record belongs to a study of vaccination and CD4 T cells after COVID-19. Background on the study: At a median approximately 97 days (range 35 to 161) after diagnosis, post-COVID samples were drawn. The control cultures got either a CEFX pool, an HIV-1 Nef pool, or no peptide at all. The stimulating agents, overlapping spike peptides, came from SARS-CoV-2, HCoV-NL63, HCoV-OC43 and HCoV-229E.

With the Oncomine TCR Beta short-read assay, DNA from cultured CD4+ T cells was sequenced. TCRdb analysed the PCR reads with MiXCR anew, one entry per CDR3 protein. The sample carries 15,000 to 20,000 distinct CDR3 sequences, 60% to 70% recorded once. Sequencing was performed on CD4+ T cells from blood, cultured in vitro. This TCR came from a human donor who had recovered from COVID-19.

The CDR3 sequence: CASSPERLAPVTYEQYF. The CDR3 DNA sequence: TGTGCCAGCAGCCCTGAACGACTAGCGCCGGTGACCTACGAGCAGTACTTC. The rearrangement links TRBV27 to TRBJ2-7; 8 bases align to TRBD2. The CDR3 loop spans 17 amino acids. J gave up 2 bases and V 6 bases, and 15 bases lay outside the gene matches. Looked up from germline, CDR1 is MNHEY and CDR2 is SMNVEV (reference sequence).